These 11 T cell receptor beta chains came from one sample sequenced in a study of cytomegalovirus exposure and HLA in healthy donors (dated by TCRdb to the late 2010s). Libraries were prepared through the immunoSEQ multiplex PCR assay. The multiplex PCR relied on a mix of 60 forward primers for TCR Vbeta segments and 13 reverse primers for TCR Jbeta segments. The table was pulled from immuneACCESS by TCRdb, which kept in-frame rearrangements only. Such tables lose some clones; where checked, under half of the loss comes from unresolved V genes, and the rest has no known cause. The sample has 150,000 to 200,000 clones on record, more than 70% of them singletons. The ten top clones hold around 10% of the sample. Sequencing was done on a sample of PBMCs. These receptors all come from a man aged 18 to 29 in good health and CMV-seropositive.

This chain connects TRBV6-1 to TRBJ2-7; 7 bases agree with TRBD1. The CDR3 consists of 14 residues. The V and J ends lost 3 bases and 6 bases, in that order; junction bases with no gene match: 8. The germline V gene has CDR1 MNHNS and CDR2 SASEGT. The CDR3 DNA reads TGTGCCAGCAGTGATACTCGACAGGGCAGCGAGCAGTACTTC. This translates into CASSDTRQGSEQYF.

This clone was seen a single time. The J gene is TRBJ2-3, the V gene TRBV9, with a possible D match to TRBD1 (6 bases). The CDR3 is 17 residues long. With 0 bases removed from V and 1 base from J, the gap between germline ends came to 15 bases. Germline assignment: CDR1 SGDLS and CDR2 YYNGEE. In nucleotides, the CDR3 is TGTGCCAGCAGCGTAGAACGGAGTTGGGGGCGCACAGATACGCAGTATTTT. Its protein product is CASSVERSWGRTDTQYF. The full variable domain, its missing parts supplied by reference TRBV9 and TRBJ2-3, is DSGVTQTPKHLITATGQRVTLRCSPRSGDLSVYWYQQSLDQGLQFLIQYYNGEERAKGNILERFSAQQFPDLHSELNLSSLELGDSALYFCASSVERSWGRTDTQYFGPGTRLTVL.

The chain combines TRBV5-4 with TRBJ2-1; TRBD2 aligns across 10 bases. Trimming at V came to 3 bases and at J to 5 bases, leaving 8 bases not matched to a gene. Germline CDR1 and CDR2: SGHNT and YYREEE (reference sequence). There are 16 residues in the CDR3. The CDR3 region is CASSSLAGARDNEQFF. In nucleotides, the CDR3 is TGTGCCAGCAGCTCCCTAGCGGGAGCAAGGGACAATGAGCAGTTCTTC. Using reference TRBV5-4 and TRBJ2-1 for the parts outside the CDR3, the full variable domain is ETGVTQSPTHLIKTRGQQVTLRCSSQSGHNTVSWYQQALGQGPQFIFQYYREEENGRGNFPPRFSGLQFPNYSSELNVNALELDDSALYLCASSSLAGARDNEQFFGPGTRLTVL.

This clone is a singleton in its sample. The CDR3 coding sequence is TGCAGCGTTGGGGCAGCCTACACTGAAGCTTTCTTT. Its translation: CSVGAAYTEAFF. The rearrangement links TRBV29-1 to TRBJ1-1, with D hard to call. This CDR3 has 12 amino acids. Germline values: CDR1 SQVTM, CDR2 ANQGSEA. V was trimmed by 4 bases and J by 3 bases, leaving 9 bases between them.

The chain recombines TRBV4-1 with TRBJ2-3; no reliable D call. CDR3 length: 13 residues. Per the germline V gene, CDR1 is MGHRA and CDR2 is YSYEKL. Trimming cost V 0 bases and J 3 bases, with 4 bases left between them. The CDR3 sequence: CASSQELTDTQYF. In DNA, the CDR3 is TGCGCCAGCAGCCAAGAGTTAACAGATACGCAGTATTTT.

J is TRBJ2-2 and V is TRBV5-6; D call uncertain. Germline V gene data show CDR1 as SGHDT and CDR2 as YYEEEE. The CDR3 runs 15 residues. Trimming took 4 bases from V and 1 from J, leaving 11 bases between them. The CDR3 spells CASSDRVWNTGELFF. The CDR3, as DNA: TGTGCCAGCAGCGACCGGGTGTGGAACACCGGGGAGCTGTTTTTT.

V and J are TRBV10-3 and TRBJ2-1, with 16 bases identical to TRBD2. This CDR3 contains 16 residues. Germline CDR1 and CDR2: ENHRY and SYGVKD. Unmatched junction bases numbered 1, after V lost 0 bases and J lost 8 bases. CDR3: CAISESGTSGRDEQFF. CDR3 coding DNA: TGTGCCATCAGTGAGTCCGGGACTAGCGGGAGGGATGAGCAGTTCTTC.

This clone has just a few counts. V is TRBV7-8 and J is TRBJ1-1, with D perhaps TRBD1 (5 bases). Germline CDR1 reads SGHVS; CDR2 reads FQNEAQ. The V gene lost 2 bases and the J gene lost 6 bases, with 7 bases spanning the gap. The CDR3 runs 12 residues. CDR3 DNA sequence: TGTGCCAGCAGCTTACAGGGTTCTGAAGCTTTCTTT. Its protein product is CASSLQGSEAFF.

V and J are TRBV9 and TRBJ2-2, with 8 bases aligning to TRBD2. Germline CDR1 is SGDLS and CDR2 is YYNGEE. Trimming took 2 bases from V and 7 from J; bases not matched to a gene: 7. This CDR3 comprises 15 residues. The CDR3 bases are TGTGCCAGCAGCGTGAGAGCGGGAGAACTCGGGGAGCTGTTTTTT. Its translation: CASSVRAGELGELFF.

This rearrangement joins TRBV2 to TRBJ1-5; 7 positions match TRBD1. V gave up 6 bases and J gave up 4 bases; unmatched junction bases: 9. The germline gives CDR1 SNHLY, CDR2 FYNNEI. CDR3 length equals 15 residues. The CDR3 region has the DNA TGTGCCAGCAGAGGGGTAACAGGGGCGAATCAGCCCCAGCATTTT. Its protein is CASRGVTGANQPQHF.

In its sample, this clone was seen once. V is TRBV7-3 and J is TRBJ2-3; 16 nucleotides line up with TRBD2. This CDR3 has 18 amino acids. V lost 5 bases and J lost 5; bases outside the gene matches: 10. Germline V gene data show CDR1 as SGHTA and CDR2 as FQGTGA. CDR3 sequence (DNA): TGTGCCAGCAGCCCGGGACTAGCGGGAGGGCCGGGTTTAGATACGCAGTATTTT. It encodes CASSPGLAGGPGLDTQYF.